One T cell receptor beta chain is described in this entry. This clone was seen a few times. Its cognate antigen has yet to be identified. Base qualities are not recorded, but no much larger clone differs from it by a single base. The CDR3 numbers 17 residues from cysteine through phenylalanine. The entry retains the CDR3 DNA only, 51 bases that are in frame from base 1. The germline V gene (reference sequence) supplies CDR1 SEHNR and CDR2 FQNEAQ. The germline V and J ends show losses of 5 bases and 0 bases respectively, and no gene match explains 6 bases of the junction. This sample is part of a study of CD8+ T cells in alopecia areata listed by TCRdb under 2018. With regard to the full study: The treated patients, all with moderate-to-severe alopecia areata, were enrolled in an open-label pilot trial of oral tofacitinib given at 5 to 10 mg twice daily. Patients received tofacitinib for 6 to 18 months and were then followed off drug for 6 months to check for delayed response and recurrence. In treated patients, disease severity was measured using the SALT score, which gives the percentage of scalp surface area affected. High-throughput TCRbeta sequencing was used to examine T cell clonal expansion in alopecia areata in both the C3H/HeJ mouse model and human patients. In humans, TCRbeta sequencing was performed on scalp tissue and on sorted CD4+ and CD8+ peripheral blood T cells from healthy controls and from patients with patchy or totalis/universalis alopecia areata. Tofacitinib-treated patients had biopsies at baseline and at 4 and 24 weeks of treatment, with a later scalp biopsy in several patients. Clonality in the scalp was compared among normal scalp (n=4), patchy alopecia areata scalp (n=8), and alopecia totalis/universalis scalp (n=8). RNA was extracted with the PAXgene miRNA kit for fixed scalp, the miRNeasy kit for PBMCs, and the RNeasy kit for mouse skin. TCRbeta CDR3 regions were amplified by immunoSEQ multiplex PCR using 35 Vbeta forward and 13 Jbeta reverse primers.

On the study overall, not on this receptor specifically: Unlike mouse skin, which is dominated by gammadelta T cells, normal human skin has resident alphabeta T cells that are also sequenced, and this complicates analysis of the scalp TCR repertoire. Because the treated cohort was small and included a single nonresponder, larger studies are needed to assess links between baseline CD8+ expansion and response. With tofacitinib, both scalp clonality and the number of expanded CD8+ clones among the top 100 scalp clones went down significantly. Compared with mice, TCR sequences shared between patients were less clear, possibly partly because of HLA diversity across the patient population. During tofacitinib treatment, many expanded lesional clones stuck around in both scalp and blood, and this persistence may partly explain why relapse happens after treatment is stopped. Compared with normal scalp, lesional scalp had higher clonality and more expanded CD8+ clones, particularly in alopecia totalis/universalis, a pattern that suggests antigenic drive.

The intended sense of this specimen's treatment or condition label: oral pan-JAK inhibitor, 5-10 mg twice daily. Peripheral blood and lesional scalp punch biopsies were obtained from patients with alopecia areata. PBMCs were isolated by density centrifugation and stained for CD3, CD4 and CD8, after which CD4+ and CD8+ T cells were sorted on a FACSAria. Library creation used the immunoSEQ multiplex PCR assay. RNA was extracted from all samples and reverse transcribed into cDNA as template for TCR sequencing. First-strand cDNA was synthesized using SuperScript III with a 2:1 mix of oligo-dT and random hexamers. A synthetic immune receptor repertoire was used to assess amplification bias, and residual bias was removed computationally. The authors' pipeline ran thus. Raw reads were preprocessed to remove errors, and CDR3 was defined according to IMGT conventions as the region from the conserved cysteine to phenylalanine. Clonality was calculated as 1 minus Shannon entropy normalized by log2 of the number of productive unique TCRs. CD4 or CD8 identity of scalp clones was inferred by cross-referencing scalp TCRbeta sequences with sorted blood CD4 and CD8 repertoires. Here the immuneACCESS table is served through TCRdb, limited to in-frame sequences with V and J called. Missing clones are a known gap in these copies; in checked studies unresolved V genes cover under half, and the rest lacks a known reason. The V and J calls and clone size come from that table; D and trimming were worked out from the DNA. The sample has some 190,000 clones on record, under 80% of them singletons. The ten largest clones take up approximately 1.3% of the sample.

Here the chain combines TRBV7-9 and TRBJ2-6; 8 middle bases align to TRBD1. Source: CD4+ T cells sorted from blood, taken around week 50, from a patient treated with tofacitinib. This TCR was recovered from a human donor with alopecia areata. The bases read TGTGCCAGCAGCCCTGGACAGGGCGGCTCTGGGGCCAACGTCCTGACTTTC. This translates into CASSPGQGGSGANVLTF.